A selection of T cell receptor beta chains follows, all from one sample in a study of cytomegalovirus exposure and HLA in healthy donors. Measured with immunoSEQ multiplex PCR; TCRdb has only the in-frame clones, and not every one. This table holds about 190,000 clones, 60% to 80% found once. Sequenced material: PBMCs. The receptors stem from a woman aged 25 to 39 in good health and CMV-seropositive. CDR3s include the opening cysteine and the closing phenylalanine or tryptophan. A D gene is named only where the DNA matches it firmly. Where a row states a size, it is once, few, many or the class of an expanded clone; other rows omit it.

J | D | size | V | CDR3 | DNA
TRBJ2-1 | TRBD2 | . | TRBV28 | CASSSGTSGAYNEQFF | TGTGCCAGCAGCTCCGGGACTAGCGGGGCCTACAATGAGCAGTTCTTC
TRBJ2-5 | TRBD2 | . | TRBV27 | CASTPGTSGSETQYF | TGTGCCAGCACCCCGGGGACTAGCGGGAGCGAGACCCAGTACTTC
TRBJ1-1 | . | . | TRBV11-2 | CASSSIENTEAFF | TGTGCCAGCAGTAGCATCGAGAACACTGAAGCTTTCTTT
TRBJ2-2 | TRBD1 | . | TRBV18 | CASSPWAGGLDTGELFF | TGTGCCAGCTCACCGTGGGCAGGGGGCCTCGACACCGGGGAGCTGTTTTTT
TRBJ2-1 | TRBD2 | . | TRBV15 | CATSREGGLARGEQFF | TGTGCCACCAGCAGAGAAGGAGGACTAGCGAGGGGTGAGCAGTTCTTC
TRBJ2-3 | . | . | TRBV19 | CASSITGSRDTQYF | TGTGCCAGTAGTATAACAGGGTCCCGAGATACGCAGTATTTT
TRBJ2-6 | . | . | TRBV4-1 | CASSQEAGVGANVLTF | TGCGCCAGCAGCCAAGAAGCAGGGGTCGGGGCCAACGTCCTGACTTTC
TRBJ2-5 | . | . | TRBV29-1 | CSVEATGGETQYF | TGCAGCGTTGAAGCCACCGGGGGTGAGACCCAGTACTTC
TRBJ2-7 | TRBD1 | . | TRBV19 | CASSMTGMGEQYF | TGTGCCAGTAGTATGACAGGGATGGGCGAGCAGTACTTC
TRBJ2-1 | . | . | TRBV6-1 | CASSVRLTGNEQFF | TGTGCCAGCAGTGTCCGGTTGACTGGCAATGAGCAGTTCTTC
TRBJ1-4 | TRBD1 | . | TRBV6-6 | CASSRDRGVGEKLFF | TGTGCCAGCAGCCGCGACAGGGGGGTAGGCGAAAAACTGTTTTTT
TRBJ2-3 | TRBD2 | few | TRBV6-5 | CASRWISGRTDTQYF | TGTGCCAGCAGATGGATTAGCGGGAGGACAGATACGCAGTATTTT
TRBJ1-1 | . | . | TRBV19 | CASSRGQNTEAFF | TGTGCCAGTAGTAGAGGACAGAACACTGAAGCTTTCTTT
TRBJ2-7 | TRBD1 | . | TRBV5-4 | CASSFRTGDYEQYF | TGTGCCAGCAGCTTCAGGACAGGTGACTACGAGCAGTACTTC